These 23 T cell receptor beta chains were sequenced from one sample in a study of blood T cell repertoires in COVID-19. Sequencing was performed with immunoSEQ multiplex PCR; in TCRdb, only in-frame clones are kept and a portion is missing. This table has some 130,000 clones, 80% appearing once. Material for sequencing was peripheral blood. These receptors all come from a man in his 70s with acute or convalescent COVID-19.

This clone was observed a handful of times. The chain employs TRBV7-8 and TRBJ1-1; the D is unclear. Trimming left V 9 bases short and J 1 base short, with 6 bases between. The germline gives CDR1 SGHVS, CDR2 FQNEAQ. This CDR3 has 11 amino acids. The CDR3: CASRGNTEAFF. The DNA for the CDR3 is TGTGCCAGTCGGGGGAACACTGAAGCTTTCTTT.

This chain connects TRBV2 to TRBJ1-2; 9 positions match TRBD1. The CDR3 consists of 14 residues. The germline gives CDR1 SNHLY, CDR2 FYNNEI. V was clipped by 11 bases and J by 4 bases; unmatched bases: 11. The CDR3 reads CAGDREPSTYGYTF. CDR3 DNA: TGTGCCGGGGACAGGGAACCCTCGACCTATGGCTACACCTTC.

This chain joins TRBV7-9 and TRBJ2-2; 14 nucleotides match TRBD2. V trimming: 11 bases; J trimming: 0 bases; junction bases outside the gene matches: 8. Germline assignment: CDR1 SEHNR and CDR2 FQNEAQ (reference sequence). The CDR3 has 17 residues. In DNA form, the CDR3 reads TGTGCCGTGACGGGACTAGCGGGGGTAACGAACACCGGGGAGCTGTTTTTT. Translating it yields CAVTGLAGVTNTGELFF. The full variable domain, rest sourced from reference TRBV7-9 and TRBJ2-2, is DTGVSQNPRHKITKRGQNVTFRCDPISEHNRLYWYRQTLGQGPEFLTYFQNEAQLEKSRLLSDRFSAERPKGSFSTLEIQRTEQGDSAMYLCAVTGLAGVTNTGELFFGEGSRLTVL.

V is TRBV7-9 and J is TRBJ2-1; 12 bases match TRBD2. This CDR3 is 17 amino acids long. With V trimmed by 2 bases and J by 4 bases, 6 bases remained unmatched. Germline loops: CDR1 SEHNR, CDR2 FQNEAQ (reference sequence). The DNA of the CDR3 is TGTGCCAGCAGCTTACCTAGCGGGGGGGCCCCGTACAATGAGCAGTTCTTC. This gives the protein CASSLPSGGAPYNEQFF.

This clone appeared once. This chain links TRBV6-2 or TRBV6-3 with TRBJ2-1; the D is unclear. The CDR3 runs to 14 residues. Between the trimmed V and J ends, which lost 0 bases and 5 bases, there was a span of 8 bases. Germline V gene data show CDR1 as MNHEY and CDR2 as SVGEGT. The CDR3 sequence: CASSYSSTHNEQFF. The DNA of the CDR3 is TGTGCCAGCAGTTACTCCTCTACCCACAATGAGCAGTTCTTC.

The V and J genes are TRBV3-1 (or the pseudogene TRBV3-2) and TRBJ1-1; the D is unclear. CDR1 and CDR2 from the germline V gene are LGHDT and YNNKEL (reference sequence). There are 14 residues in the CDR3. V lost 2 bases to trimming and J lost 6 bases, with 13 bases between them. CDR3 sequence reads: CASSQSSVGAEAFF. For the CDR3, the DNA is TGTGCCAGCAGCCAAAGTAGTGTGGGAGCTGAAGCTTTCTTT.

This sequence joins TRBV6-2 or TRBV6-3 and TRBJ1-3, with D hard to call. Germline V gene data show CDR1 as MNHEY and CDR2 as SVGEGT. The CDR3 extends over 12 amino acids. V was shortened by 5 bases and J by 2 bases, with 4 bases between the two germline ends. The chain's CDR3 is CASSPTGNTIYF. The CDR3 bases are TGTGCCAGCAGTCCAACTGGAAACACCATATATTTT.

This chain links TRBV20-1 with TRBJ1-2, with 8 bases lining up with TRBD1. Per the germline V gene, CDR1 is DFQATT and CDR2 is SNEGSKA (reference sequence). The CDR3 consists of 11 residues. Trimming at V came to 5 bases and at J to 6 bases, leaving 2 bases not matched to a gene. In DNA form, the CDR3 reads TGCAGTGCTCGGACAGGGCATGGCTACACCTTC. Encoded protein: CSARTGHGYTF.

CDR3 residues: CASETTGGRTYEQYF. CDR3 nucleotide sequence: TGTGCCAGCGAAACCACGGGGGGGAGGACCTACGAGCAGTACTTC. This chain connects TRBV28 to TRBJ2-7, with 8 bases identical to TRBD2. The trim removed 8 bases at V and 2 bases at J, leaving 11 bases unmatched. This CDR3 contains 15 residues. From germline, CDR1 is MDHEN and CDR2 SYDVKM.

The chain combines TRBV3-1 (or the pseudogene TRBV3-2) with TRBJ1-2; TRBD1 matches 8 bases. The V and J ends lost 4 bases and 1 base, in that order; junction bases with no gene match: 5. This CDR3 comprises 15 residues. The germline gives CDR1 LGHDT, CDR2 YNNKEL (reference sequence). Written as DNA, the CDR3 is TGTGCCAGCAGCCGGGCGACAGGGGTTAACTATGGCTACACCTTC. Translated, it gives CASSRATGVNYGYTF.

J is TRBJ1-4 and V is TRBV18, with D perhaps matching TRBD1 (5 bases). The germline V and J ends were trimmed by 2 bases and 6 bases, with 13 bases remaining between them. The CDR3 is made up of 15 amino acids. Germline lookup yields CDR1 KGHSH and CDR2 LQKENI. The CDR3 protein is CASSPSGLGYEKLFF. Written as DNA, the CDR3 is TGTGCCAGCTCACCATCGGGACTGGGGTATGAAAAACTGTTTTTT.

V usage is TRBV6-5 and J usage is TRBJ1-2; D may be TRBD1 (6 bases). In germline, CDR1 is MNHEY, CDR2 SVGAGI. The CDR3 runs to 13 residues. Trimming took 6 bases from V and 4 from J, leaving 12 bases between them. CDR3 nucleotide sequence: TGTGCCAGCAGCACTGTGACAGGCTATGGCTACACCTTC. This encodes CASSTVTGYGYTF.

The sample holds a few counts of this clone. The genes are TRBV3-1 (or the pseudogene TRBV3-2) and TRBJ2-1; 11 bases align to TRBD2. Per the germline V gene, CDR1 is LGHDT and CDR2 is YNNKEL (reference sequence). CDR3 length: 15 residues. After removal of 5 bases from V and 5 bases from J, the junction contained 5 bases not matched to a gene. The DNA of the CDR3 is TGTGCCAGCAGCTCTAGCGGGGGGAACCACAATGAGCAGTTCTTC. It encodes CASSSSGGNHNEQFF.

The genes are TRBV5-1 and TRBJ2-3, with D possibly TRBD2 on 6 matching bases. The CDR3 has 15 residues. V shed 7 bases and J shed 2 bases, with 17 bases lying between them. CDR1 and CDR2 (germline): SGHRS, YFSETQ. This CDR3 is CASATSLYPTDTQYF. The CDR3 nucleotides are TGCGCCAGCGCCACTAGCCTTTACCCCACAGATACGCAGTATTTT.

The rearrangement uses TRBV5-1 and TRBJ1-1, with a possible D match to TRBD1 (6 bases). Per the germline V gene, CDR1 is SGHRS and CDR2 is YFSETQ. V lost 0 bases to trimming and J lost 7 bases, with 10 bases between them. CDR3 size: 13 residues. CDR3 DNA: TGCGCCAGCAGCTTGGAAACAGGGCTTGAAGCTTTCTTT. Protein sequence: CASSLETGLEAFF.

This chain joins TRBV2 and TRBJ2-1; tentative D call: TRBD1 (5 bases). This CDR3 contains 12 residues. The V end lost 8 bases, the J end lost 6 bases, and 11 bases lay between the germline ends. Germline CDR1 reads SNHLY; CDR2 reads FYNNEI. The CDR3 DNA sequence: TGTGCCAGCGGAAGGGGAACCAATGAGCAGTTCTTC. The encoded protein is CASGRGTNEQFF.

V and J are TRBV4-2 and TRBJ2-1, with TRBD1 identical over 7 bases. This CDR3 region has 14 residues. Losses at the gene ends were 4 bases for V and 5 bases for J; bases not matched to a gene: 5. In germline, CDR1 is LGHNA, CDR2 YNFKEQ. The CDR3 region has the DNA TGTGCCAGCAGCCGGCCGGGACAGAACAATGAGCAGTTCTTC. Translation gives CASSRPGQNNEQFF.

This clone showed up just once. The rearrangement uses TRBV18 and TRBJ1-2; D might be TRBD1 (6 bases). Germline V gene sequence: CDR1 KGHSH, CDR2 LQKENI. The germline V and J ends were trimmed by 6 bases and 2 bases, with 19 bases remaining between them. The CDR3 consists of 16 residues. This CDR3 is CASSPERGAGNYGYTF. CDR3 in DNA: TGTGCCAGCTCCCCCGAACGGGGGGCCGGAAACTATGGCTACACCTTC.

In its sample, this clone was seen once. This chain joins TRBV18 and TRBJ2-1, with D tentatively TRBD1 (7 bases). The CDR3 is made up of 15 amino acids. Germline values: CDR1 KGHSH, CDR2 LQKENI. The V gene lost 6 bases and the J gene lost 1 base, with 13 bases spanning the gap. The CDR3, as DNA: TGTGCCAGCTCGCACAGGGGACTGTCCTACAATGAGCAGTTCTTC. It encodes CASSHRGLSYNEQFF. The full variable domain, rest sourced from reference TRBV18 and TRBJ2-1, is NAGVMQNPRHLVRRRGQEARLRCSPMKGHSHVYWYRQLPEEGLKFMVYLQKENIIDESGMPKERFSAEFPKEGPSILRIQQVVRGDSAAYFCASSHRGLSYNEQFFGPGTRLTVL.

This chain joins TRBV5-1 and TRBJ2-7, with unresolved D. V lost 3 bases and J 0 bases, leaving 4 bases between the germline ends. Germline lookup yields CDR1 SGHRS and CDR2 YFSETQ. CDR3 size: 12 residues. The CDR3 DNA sequence: TGCGCCAGCAGCTCTCTCTCCTACGAGCAGTACTTC. It specifies CASSSLSYEQYF.

The J gene is TRBJ2-1, the V gene TRBV29-1; TRBD2 aligns across 10 bases. The CDR3 spans 15 residues. V shed 1 base and J 5 bases; nucleotides not matched to a gene: 5. Germline CDR1 SQVTM, CDR2 ANQGSEA. The CDR3 DNA sequence: TGCAGCGTTGAAGCCCTAGCGGGGGCGCACAATGAGCAGTTCTTC. This codes for CSVEALAGAHNEQFF.

The DNA for the CDR3 is TGTGCCAGCAGTGAATTTCCAGGACAGGGGGACAATAGCAATCAGCCCCAGCATTTT. Residues: CASSEFPGQGDNSNQPQHF. The chain is built from TRBV6-1 and TRBJ1-5; TRBD1 matches at 10 bases. Germline V CDR1 and CDR2: MNHNS, SASEGT. The CDR3 is 19 residues long. The trim removed 2 bases at V and 0 bases at J, leaving 10 bases unmatched.

The V gene is TRBV18, the J gene TRBJ1-5; 12 bases agree with TRBD1. V lost 3 bases and J lost 1; bases outside the gene matches: 1. CDR3 size: 16 residues. CDR1 is KGHSH, CDR2 LQKENI, per germline. As DNA, the CDR3 is TGTGCCAGCTCACCGGGACAGGGGGCGAGCAATCAGCCCCAGCATTTT. Protein: CASSPGQGASNQPQHF.